The source of this T cell receptor (beta chain) is a study of response to subunit inactivated influenza vaccine. Regarding the study as a whole: The study's authors posited that every seasonal influenza vaccination enlists few new T cells.

TCRdb re-called the RT-PCR reads with MiXCR, one entry per CDR3 protein. The sample records 500,000 to 600,000 distinct CDR3 sequences, less than 8% being singletons. This clonotype was counted a few times. Its antigen is not identified. In germline, CDR1 is SGHVS, CDR2 FQNEAQ. The junction had 2 bases not matched to a gene; V was cut back by 1 base and J by 6 bases. CDR3 length equals 14 residues. The V and J genes are TRBV7-8 and TRBJ1-5; 8 bases align to TRBD1. This TCR was sampled from a man aged 45-69 years who received an inactivated influenza vaccine. Material: PBMCs from blood, obtained less than 25 months after vaccination. CDR3 loop: CASSLGQGFQPQHF. In DNA, the CDR3 is TGTGCCAGCAGCTTAGGACAGGGGTTTCAGCCCCAGCATTTT.